A single T cell receptor beta chain is shown here with its context. It lacks a known antigen. Qualities for individual bases were not recorded, and no much larger clone is one base off. CDR3 length: 15 amino acids, cysteine to phenylalanine. This entry keeps only the CDR3 DNA: 45 bases, framed from base 1. Reading the germline V gene (reference sequence) gives CDR1 SGHNT and CDR2 YYREEE. Relative to germline, V is 1 base shorter and J is 7 bases shorter, with 15 bases between their ends. This specimen belongs to a study of control samples from healthy donors and cancer patients (TCRdb year 2020). Libraries were prepared through the immunoSEQ multiplex PCR assay. In its TCRdb copy, this immuneACCESS table keeps in-frame sequences only and misses some clones. Where compared with another copy, unresolved V genes explain less than half of these, and the others have no known cause. This sample lists 90,000 to 100,000 clones; around three quarters were detected once. About 10% of the sample comes from the top ten.

The V and J segments used are TRBV5-4 and TRBJ2-1, with a tentative D gene TRBD1 over 6 matching bases. The specimen was blood. The sequence was obtained from a woman younger than 45 in good health. CDR3 loop: CASSLLQGIANEQFF. The DNA is TGTGCCAGCAGCTTGTTACAGGGTATTGCGAATGAGCAGTTCTTC. Outside the CDR3, residues come from the reference TRBV5-4 and TRBJ2-1 proteins, so the full variable domain is: ETGVTQSPTHLIKTRGQQVTLRCSSQSGHNTVSWYQQALGQGPQFIFQYYREEENGRGNFPPRFSGLQFPNYSSELNVNALELDDSALYLCASSLLQGIANEQFFGPGTRLTVL.